The 18 T cell receptor beta chains presented below share a single source sample, sequenced in a study of beta chain features in type 1 diabetes. Findings and limits, study-wide: TCRB CDR3s were moderately but significantly shorter in Type 1 diabetes patients in all four CD4+ subsets.

For these receptors, no antigen is known. The authors reverse transcribed all of the isolated RNA, so sequencing captured expressed TCRB transcripts. Sequencing used immunoSEQ multiplex PCR; TCRdb keeps in-frame clones, though not all of them. The table lists nearly 700,000 clones, 10% to 15% of them singletons. What was sequenced was naive CD4+ T cells from blood. The receptor set was obtained from a man in his late teens or twenties with type 1 diabetes.

This chain links TRBV16 with TRBJ1-2, with unresolved D. CDR1 is KGHSY, CDR2 FQNENV, per germline. CDR3 length: 13 amino acids. V gave up 5 bases and J gave up 4 bases, with 11 bases separating them. In DNA, the CDR3 is TGTGCCAGCAGCTCACGGCAGTCCTATGGCTACACCTTC. Its translation is CASSSRQSYGYTF.

The rearrangement uses TRBV21-1 and TRBJ1-5; the table's TRBD1 call for D was not verified on the DNA. TRBV21-1 is a pseudogene segment. The CDR3 is 16 amino acids. The CDR3 region has the DNA TGTGCCAGCAGCGTCCGGAGGGACAGGATCAATCAGCCCCAGCATTTT. Translating it yields CASSVRRDRINQPQHF.

The table lists this clone with a few counts. No DNA is shown, since the ends of the CDR3 on it are uncertain; the CDR3 is the one TCRdb lists. The CDR3 sequence is CASSFGGGAETQYF. V is TRBV21-1 and J is TRBJ2-5. TRBV21-1 counts as a pseudogene. The CDR3 extends over 14 residues, inclusive of both ends.

The chain links TRBV7-2 to TRBJ2-7; D is uncertain. Per the germline V gene, CDR1 is SGHTA and CDR2 is FQGNSA. The CDR3 extends over 14 amino acids. V lost 4 bases, J lost 0 bases, and 10 bases lay in between. CDR3 coding DNA: TGTGCCAGCAGCTCGGCCGACGCCTCCTACGAGCAGTACTTC. The encoded protein is CASSSADASYEQYF.

As regards this clone: Other nucleotide sequences in the sample specify the same CDR3. V and J are TRBV18 and TRBJ1-4; D is unresolved. This CDR3 comprises 15 residues. V was pared by 3 bases and J by 0 bases, with 8 bases between. Germline V gene lookup returns CDR1 KGHSH and CDR2 LQKENI. CDR3 in amino acids: CASSPRGATNEKLFF. The CDR3 DNA sequence: TGTGCCAGCTCACCCCGGGGTGCAACTAATGAAAAACTGTTTTTT.

The rearrangement uses TRBV27 and TRBJ1-2; 10 bases fit TRBD1. This CDR3 is built from 14 residues. Germline assignment: CDR1 MNHEY and CDR2 SMNVEV (reference sequence). The junction had 6 bases not matched to a gene; V was cut back by 7 bases and J by 4 bases. CDR3 sequence reads: CASKRTGGVYGYTF. DNA of the CDR3: TGTGCCAGCAAGCGGACAGGGGGAGTCTATGGCTACACCTTC.

The chain has TRBV6-5 and TRBJ1-2, with a weak D call TRBD1 (5 bases). V gave up 0 bases and J gave up 2 bases, with 7 bases separating them. Germline-derived CDR1 and CDR2 are MNHEY and SVGAGI. The CDR3 sequence is 14 residues long. This chain's CDR3 is CASSYSRDNYGYTF. CDR3 nucleotides: TGTGCCAGCAGTTACTCCAGGGACAACTATGGCTACACCTTC.

The chain uses TRBV4-1 and TRBJ1-1; unclear D gene. The CDR3 totals 14 residues. V lost 1 base and J lost 2, with 8 bases in between. Germline CDR1 and CDR2: MGHRA and YSYEKL. In DNA form, the CDR3 reads TGCGCCAGCAGCCAAGGGTTTGGTAACACTGAAGCTTTCTTT. Translated, it gives CASSQGFGNTEAFF.

The chain joins TRBV21-1 to TRBJ2-5; the D call in the table, TRBD2, was not verified against the DNA. TRBV21-1 corresponds to a pseudogene. This CDR3 has 12 residues. In nucleotides, the CDR3 is TGTGCCAGCAGCAACCAGAGAGGGACCCAGTACTTC. Translated, it gives CASSNQRGTQYF.

This clone was counted between two and nine times. The chain is built from TRBV25-1 and TRBJ1-5; 10 nucleotides match TRBD1. The CDR3 extends over 16 amino acids. The ends lost 3 bases at V and 2 bases at J; junction bases unmatched: 4. Per the germline V gene, CDR1 is MGHDK and CDR2 is SYGVNS. CDR3 region: CASSDDRGLGNQPQHF. For the CDR3, the DNA is TGTGCCAGCAGTGATGACAGGGGGCTCGGCAATCAGCCCCAGCATTTT.

This chain joins TRBV30 and TRBJ2-2, with D possibly TRBD2 on 6 matching bases. Germline V gives CDR1 GTSNPN, CDR2 SVGIG (reference sequence). CDR3 size: 13 residues. Between the trimmed V and J ends, which lost 8 bases and 0 bases, there was a span of 10 bases. The CDR3 DNA sequence: TGTGCCAAAGGGACTGCGAACACCGGGGAGCTGTTTTTT. Residues: CAKGTANTGELFF.

The chain is built from TRBV7-9 and TRBJ2-2; D remains unclear. This CDR3 has 13 amino acids. Germline values: CDR1 SEHNR, CDR2 FQNEAQ (reference sequence). Between the trimmed V and J ends, which lost 4 bases and 7 bases, there was a span of 10 bases. The CDR3 here is CASSSTLGGELFF. DNA of the CDR3: TGTGCCAGCAGCTCAACGCTAGGCGGGGAGCTGTTTTTT.

The chain carries TRBV25-1 and TRBJ1-2; 7 nucleotides agree with TRBD1. The germline gives CDR1 MGHDK, CDR2 SYGVNS. J was trimmed by 3 bases and V by 8 bases; bases with no gene match: 6. This CDR3 spans 13 amino acids. The CDR3 sequence: CASPKGQHYGYTF. The CDR3 DNA is TGTGCCAGCCCCAAGGGACAGCACTATGGCTACACCTTC.

V and J are TRBV11-1 and TRBJ2-1; D gene uncertain. CDR1 is SGHAT and CDR2 is FQDESV in the germline V gene (reference sequence). V was shortened by 3 bases and J by 8 bases, with 11 bases between the two germline ends. The CDR3 totals 13 residues. This chain's CDR3 is CASSLGLPDEQFF. For the CDR3, the DNA is TGTGCCAGCAGCTTGGGTCTTCCCGATGAGCAGTTCTTC.

The rearrangement joins TRBV28 to TRBJ1-6, with D perhaps matching TRBD1 (6 bases). Trimming stripped 6 bases from V and 7 bases from J, with 16 bases between. The CDR3 is 15 residues long. Germline CDR1 MDHEN, CDR2 SYDVKM. CDR3 amino acids: CASSPTAGVNSPLHF. In nucleotides, the CDR3 is TGTGCCAGCAGCCCTACCGCAGGGGTGAATTCACCCCTCCACTTT.

The V call is TRBV2, the J call TRBJ2-1, with D perhaps matching TRBD2 (6 bases). The CDR3 has 13 amino acids. Trimming cost V 4 bases and J 10 bases, with 14 bases left between them. The germline gives CDR1 SNHLY, CDR2 FYNNEI. CDR3 sequence: CASSGLLALEQFF. CDR3 DNA: TGTGCCAGCAGTGGCCTACTAGCTCTCGAGCAGTTCTTC.

The chain carries TRBV25-1 and TRBJ2-5; tentatively, D is TRBD1 or TRBD2 (6 bases each). CDR1 and CDR2 from the germline V gene are MGHDK and SYGVNS. CDR3 length: 15 amino acids. Trimming took off 5 bases at V and 2 bases at J, with 15 bases between the two ends. CDR3 residues: CASSNRRGPQETQYF. The CDR3 bases are TGTGCCAGCAGTAACCGCCGGGGGCCGCAAGAGACCCAGTACTTC.

V and J are TRBV19 and TRBJ2-2, with 11 bases identical to TRBD1. This CDR3 has 14 residues. V shed 6 bases and J 7 bases; nucleotides not matched to a gene: 4. Germline CDR1 and CDR2: LNHDA and SQIVND (reference sequence). CDR3 amino acids: CASRDRGRVGELFF. The CDR3, as DNA: TGTGCCAGTAGGGACAGGGGGCGCGTCGGGGAGCTGTTTTTT. The variable domain in full, with the rest retrieved from reference TRBV19 and TRBJ2-2, is DGGITQSPKYLFRKEGQNVTLSCEQNLNHDAMYWYRQDPGQGLRLIYYSQIVNDFQKGDIAEGYSVSREKKESFPLTVTSAQKNPTAFYLCASRDRGRVGELFFGEGSRLTVL.